These T cell receptor beta chains were read from a single sample in a study of cytotoxic CD8 clonotypes in ibrutinib-treated CLL. Repertoires were generated with immunoSEQ multiplex PCR, while TCRdb's copy carries only in-frame clones and drops some. Counted here are around 77,000 clones, 80% occurring once; the ten biggest clones make up less than 9%. The input for sequencing was PBMCs, taken at disease progression, from a patient treated with ibrutinib. Every receptor here comes from a human donor with chronic lymphocytic leukemia. The CDR3 runs from the conserved cysteine through the conserved F or W. The D gene is left open where the match is weak. Expanded clones get a size class; other rows say once, few or many, or leave the size out.

cdr3_nt: TGTGCCAGCAGCCAAGTTGTCCTATCCGAGCAGTACTTC; cdr3_aa: CASSQVVLSEQYF; v_call: TRBV14; d_call: .; clone_size: .; j_call: TRBJ2-7
cdr3_nt: TGTGCCACAGGAGGGGGCGCTTACGAGCAGTACTTC; cdr3_aa: CATGGGAYEQYF; v_call: TRBV28; d_call: .; clone_size: .; j_call: TRBJ2-7
cdr3_nt: TGTGCCAGCAGCCGCCGGGGGTCGATAGCCTCCTACGAGCAGTACTTC; cdr3_aa: CASSRRGSIASYEQYF; v_call: TRBV7-2; d_call: .; clone_size: once; j_call: TRBJ2-7
cdr3_nt: TGCAGCGTTTACTCAGGGGTAACCTACAATGAGCAGTTCTTC; cdr3_aa: CSVYSGVTYNEQFF; v_call: TRBV29-1; d_call: .; clone_size: .; j_call: TRBJ2-1
cdr3_nt: TGTGCCAGCAGCCGATACGGCCGTACAGATAGCACAGATACGCAGTATTTT; cdr3_aa: CASSRYGRTDSTDTQYF; v_call: TRBV13; d_call: .; clone_size: once; j_call: TRBJ2-3
cdr3_nt: TGTGCCAGCAGCCCCCGACGACAGGGGGCGGGTGGTAGCAATCAGCCCCAGCATTTT; cdr3_aa: CASSPRRQGAGGSNQPQHF; v_call: TRBV7-8; d_call: TRBD1; clone_size: .; j_call: TRBJ1-5
cdr3_nt: TGTGCCAGCAGCCCGGGGGGGGATAGGGCCAACGTCCTGACTTTC; cdr3_aa: CASSPGGDRANVLTF; v_call: TRBV7-8; d_call: TRBD2; clone_size: .; j_call: TRBJ2-6
cdr3_nt: TGTGCCAGCGCGAATAGTTCGCGGGGAACCGGGGAGCTGTTTTTT; cdr3_aa: CASANSSRGTGELFF; v_call: TRBV6-1; d_call: .; clone_size: .; j_call: TRBJ2-2
cdr3_nt: TGTGCTAGTGGTTTGAAGGCAGGGCCCCCAAACAATGAGCAGTTCTTC; cdr3_aa: CASGLKAGPPNNEQFF; v_call: TRBV12-5; d_call: .; clone_size: .; j_call: TRBJ2-1
cdr3_nt: TGTGCCAGCAGCACCTGGGGGCGAAGCAATCAGCCCCAGCATTTT; cdr3_aa: CASSTWGRSNQPQHF; v_call: TRBV7-2; d_call: .; clone_size: few; j_call: TRBJ1-5
cdr3_nt: TGTGCCAGCAGCTGGGACAGAGTGCTTCCTAACTATGGCTACACCTTC; cdr3_aa: CASSWDRVLPNYGYTF; v_call: TRBV5-4; d_call: TRBD1; clone_size: once; j_call: TRBJ1-2
cdr3_nt: TGTGCCAGCAGTGGTCCTTACACGAACACTGAAGCTTTCTTT; cdr3_aa: CASSGPYTNTEAFF; v_call: TRBV2; d_call: .; clone_size: .; j_call: TRBJ1-1
cdr3_nt: TGCGCCAGCAGTGGACAGGCCTACGAGCAGTACTTC; cdr3_aa: CASSGQAYEQYF; v_call: TRBV5-1; d_call: TRBD1; clone_size: .; j_call: TRBJ2-7
cdr3_nt: TGCGCCAGCAGCTTGGCCCTCGGGGGGAAAACCTACGAGCAGTACTTC; cdr3_aa: CASSLALGGKTYEQYF; v_call: TRBV5-1; d_call: TRBD2; clone_size: .; j_call: TRBJ2-7
cdr3_nt: TGTGCCAGCAGTTCCGCGGGAGTTGGCAACGAGCAGTACTTC; cdr3_aa: CASSSAGVGNEQYF; v_call: TRBV27; d_call: TRBD2; clone_size: .; j_call: TRBJ2-7
cdr3_nt: TGTGCCAGCAGCTTGTCAGAAAACTCTGGAAACACCATATATTTT; cdr3_aa: CASSLSENSGNTIYF; v_call: TRBV5-4; d_call: .; clone_size: once; j_call: TRBJ1-3
cdr3_nt: TGTGCCACCAGCAGAGAAGACAGGGGTGGTGAAAAACTGTTTTTT; cdr3_aa: CATSREDRGGEKLFF; v_call: TRBV15; d_call: TRBD1; clone_size: .; j_call: TRBJ1-4
cdr3_nt: TGTGCCAGCAGCTTAGAACCGGGGGGGCCGGCTACGCAGTATTTT; cdr3_aa: CASSLEPGGPATQYF; v_call: TRBV11-2; d_call: TRBD2; clone_size: once; j_call: TRBJ2-3
cdr3_nt: TGTGCCAGCAGGGGGGGGGAGACCTCCAATGAGCAGTTCTTC; cdr3_aa: CASRGGETSNEQFF; v_call: TRBV6-4; d_call: TRBD2; clone_size: .; j_call: TRBJ2-1
cdr3_nt: TGCGCCAGCAGCCACGGACAGGGTTTTACCGGGGAGCTGTTTTTT; cdr3_aa: CASSHGQGFTGELFF; v_call: TRBV4-1; d_call: TRBD1; clone_size: .; j_call: TRBJ2-2
cdr3_nt: TGTGCCAGTTTTACAGGGGATGGCTACACCTTC; cdr3_aa: CASFTGDGYTF; v_call: TRBV19; d_call: TRBD1; clone_size: .; j_call: TRBJ1-2
cdr3_nt: TGTGCCAGCAGCGTAAGTGGATCGAACACTGAAGCTTTCTTT; cdr3_aa: CASSVSGSNTEAFF; v_call: TRBV9; d_call: .; clone_size: .; j_call: TRBJ1-1